This entry lists 21 T cell receptor beta chains sequenced from one sample in a study of control samples from healthy donors and cancer patients. The data were produced by immunoSEQ multiplex PCR, yet TCRdb's version contains in-frame clones alone and is incomplete. The sample carries approximately 150,000 clones, about 86% recorded once. The source material was blood. The origin of the receptors is a man aged 18 to 29 in good health.

The chain recombines TRBV3-1 (or the pseudogene TRBV3-2) with TRBJ2-5; D may be TRBD1 or TRBD2 (5 bases each). Trimming pared 3 bases from V and 1 base from J, leaving 6 bases between. The CDR3 spans 13 residues. CDR1 is LGHDT and CDR2 is YNNKEL in the germline V gene (reference sequence). The CDR3 loop reads CASSQRGQETQYF. CDR3 coding DNA: TGTGCCAGCAGCCAGAGGGGCCAAGAGACCCAGTACTTC.

In its sample, this clone was seen a few times. The gene calls are TRBV3-1 (or the pseudogene TRBV3-2) and TRBJ1-1, with D possibly being TRBD1 (6 bases). V lost 4 bases, J lost 4 bases, and 10 bases lay in between. The CDR3 has 13 amino acids. Germline CDR1 LGHDT, CDR2 YNNKEL (reference sequence). The CDR3 DNA reads as TGTGCCAGCAGCCTACAGGGAGGCACTGAAGCTTTCTTT. As protein: CASSLQGGTEAFF.

V usage is TRBV19 and J usage is TRBJ2-6, with D hard to call. The V gene's germline CDR1 is LNHDA and CDR2 SQIVND (reference sequence). Trimming cost V 2 bases and J 0 bases, with 14 bases left between them. This CDR3 spans 18 amino acids. The CDR3 here is CASSIFQEPYSGANVLTF. The CDR3 DNA follows: TGTGCCAGTAGTATATTCCAGGAGCCTTACTCTGGGGCCAACGTCCTGACTTTC.

V usage is TRBV7-2 and J usage is TRBJ2-7, with 8 bases that match TRBD2. CDR3 length: 15 residues. With 1 base clipped from V and 5 bases from J, the junction kept 7 bases outside the gene matches. Germline V gene data show CDR1 as SGHTA and CDR2 as FQGNSA. CDR3 coding DNA: TGTGCCAGCAGCTTAGGAGGCGGGGGGATCAACGAGCAGTACTTC. Translation gives CASSLGGGGINEQYF. Using reference TRBV7-2 and TRBJ2-7 for the parts outside the CDR3, the full variable domain is GAGVSQSPSNKVTEKGKDVELRCDPISGHTALYWYRQSLGQGLEFLIYFQGNSAPDKSGLPSDRFSAERTGGSVSTLTIQRTQQEDSAVYLCASSLGGGGINEQYFGPGTRLTVT.

This sequence joins TRBV5-4 and TRBJ2-7; unclear D gene. Looked up from germline, CDR1 is SGHNT and CDR2 is YYREEE (reference sequence). V was pared by 0 bases and J by 6 bases, with 16 bases between. The CDR3 has 15 residues. In nucleotides, the CDR3 is TGTGCCAGCAGCTTGGGGGGATCGGTCCATTCCGAGCAGTACTTC. Its translation is CASSLGGSVHSEQYF.

The genes are TRBV27 and TRBJ2-7, with 10 bases identical to TRBD2. Per germline, CDR1 MNHEY and CDR2 SMNVEV (reference sequence). The CDR3 spans 15 residues. V dropped 5 bases and J dropped 6; count of bases not matched to a gene: 10. The CDR3 region is CASSPYQRGGGEQYF. In DNA, the CDR3 is TGTGCCAGCAGTCCCTATCAGCGGGGGGGTGGCGAGCAGTACTTC.

The chain joins TRBV7-3 to TRBJ2-3; D is ambiguous. The germline gives CDR1 SGHTA, CDR2 FQGTGA. V dropped 5 bases and J dropped 2 bases, with 17 bases sitting between them. CDR3 size: 16 residues. The DNA of the CDR3 is TGTGCCAGCAGCCCGCACCCAGTGGGATCCACAGATACGCAGTATTTT. Amino acid sequence: CASSPHPVGSTDTQYF. Together with reference TRBV7-3 and TRBJ2-3, the CDR3 gives the full variable domain: GAGVSQTPSNKVTEKGKYVELRCDPISGHTALYWYRQSLGQGPEFLIYFQGTGAADDSGLPNDRFFAVRPEGSVSTLKIQRTERGDSAVYLCASSPHPVGSTDTQYFGPGTRLTVL.

To note about this clone: Different DNA sequences within this sample yield the same CDR3. The chain employs TRBV6-2 or TRBV6-3 and TRBJ2-5, with TRBD2 identical over 13 bases. CDR1 and CDR2 from the germline V gene are MNHEY and SVGEGT. The junction had 3 bases not matched to a gene; V was cut back by 6 bases and J by 5 bases. The CDR3 runs 14 residues. CDR3 protein: CASSRTSGGETQYF. For the CDR3, the DNA is TGTGCCAGCAGCCGGACTAGCGGGGGTGAGACCCAGTACTTC.

This sequence joins TRBV7-2 and TRBJ2-1; tentative D call: TRBD1 (6 bases). Germline V gene data show CDR1 as SGHTA and CDR2 as FQGNSA. The CDR3 has 14 amino acids. The V and J ends lost 5 bases and 5 bases respectively, with 13 bases between them. The CDR3 sequence: CASSIRGRNNEQFF. The CDR3 nucleotides read TGTGCCAGCAGCATCAGGGGAAGGAACAATGAGCAGTTCTTC. Combining the CDR3 with reference TRBV7-2 and TRBJ2-1 gives the whole variable domain GAGVSQSPSNKVTEKGKDVELRCDPISGHTALYWYRQSLGQGLEFLIYFQGNSAPDKSGLPSDRFSAERTGGSVSTLTIQRTQQEDSAVYLCASSIRGRNNEQFFGPGTRLTVL.

A single count supports this clone. The V call is TRBV29-1, the J call TRBJ2-7; D is unresolved. Per the germline V gene, CDR1 is SQVTM and CDR2 is ANQGSEA. V gave up 6 bases and J gave up 1 base, with 7 bases separating them. The CDR3 is 11 amino acids. CDR3 in DNA: TGCAGCGTCACATTTTCCTACGAGCAGTACTTC. Translating it yields CSVTFSYEQYF.

V gene TRBV18 combines with J gene TRBJ1-2; maybe TRBD1 (5 bases). The CDR3 has 15 residues. Trimming took off 5 bases at V and 0 bases at J, with 13 bases between the two ends. From germline, CDR1 is KGHSH and CDR2 LQKENI. CDR3 region: CASSSSQETNYGYTF. The CDR3 DNA sequence: TGTGCCAGCTCATCCTCACAGGAAACTAACTATGGCTACACCTTC.

This clone was picked up a small number of times. This chain connects TRBV12-3 or TRBV12-4 to TRBJ1-5; D remains ambiguous. CDR3 size: 13 residues. V was trimmed by 10 bases and J by 7 bases, leaving 17 bases between them. This CDR3 reads CATSRGARQPQHF. The CDR3 DNA reads TGTGCCACCTCTCGGGGTGCTAGACAGCCCCAGCATTTT.

The CDR3 protein is CASSMGQLDEQYF. The CDR3 DNA sequence: TGTGCCAGTAGTATGGGGCAGTTGGACGAGCAGTACTTC. This chain connects TRBV19 to TRBJ2-7; perhaps TRBD1 as D (5 bases). Per germline, CDR1 LNHDA and CDR2 SQIVND (reference sequence). The CDR3 contains 13 residues. V lost 3 bases to trimming and J lost 5 bases, with 11 bases between them.

The chain combines TRBV7-8 with TRBJ1-4; a weak D match, TRBD1 (6 bases). Trimming took 2 bases from V and 2 from J, leaving 15 bases between them. Germline assignment: CDR1 SGHVS and CDR2 FQNEAQ. This CDR3 is built from 17 residues. The CDR3 region has the DNA TGTGCCAGCAGCTTAAGCGGGGGCCTAGAGACTAATGAAAAACTGTTTTTT. This gives the protein CASSLSGGLETNEKLFF.

The chain combines TRBV5-1 with TRBJ1-2, with D unclear. Trimming shortened V by 1 base and J by 0 bases, and 13 bases separated the two germline ends. The CDR3 sequence is 16 residues long. CDR1 is SGHRS, CDR2 YFSETQ, per germline. In DNA form, the CDR3 reads TGCGCCAGCAGCTTGTTTCCAGATTCCCCTAACTATGGCTACACCTTC. The encoded protein is CASSLFPDSPNYGYTF.

The V and J genes are TRBV6-5 and TRBJ1-3, with TRBD1 identical over 7 bases. The V and J ends lost 5 bases and 9 bases, in that order; junction bases with no gene match: 13. Germline V CDR1 and CDR2: MNHEY, SVGAGI. CDR3 length: 15 amino acids. The CDR3 sequence is CASSTRRQGTGTIYF. CDR3 nucleotide sequence: TGTGCCAGCAGTACTCGGAGACAGGGTACGGGCACCATATATTTT.

V is TRBV12-1 and J is TRBJ2-7; TRBD1, the table's D call, lacks a check against the DNA. TRBV12-1 is an annotated pseudogene. The CDR3 spans 14 residues. This CDR3 reads CASSLPPTVYEQYF. Here the CDR3 DNA reads TGTGCCAGCAGCTTGCCCCCGACAGTCTACGAGCAGTACTTC.

This chain connects TRBV7-9 to TRBJ1-2, with D possibly TRBD1 on 5 matching bases. The CDR3 extends over 14 amino acids. CDR1 SEHNR and CDR2 FQNEAQ come from the germline V gene (reference sequence). The germline V and J ends were trimmed by 4 bases and 8 bases, with 17 bases remaining between them. The CDR3 bases are TGTGCCAGCAGCTCAGGCGGGACTCCCTGGGGCTACACCTTC. It specifies CASSSGGTPWGYTF.

The gene calls are TRBV3-1 (or the pseudogene TRBV3-2) and TRBJ2-1, with 8 bases identical to TRBD2. In germline, CDR1 is LGHDT, CDR2 YNNKEL (reference sequence). The CDR3 is 14 amino acids. Trimming removed 4 bases from V and 7 bases from J; junction bases left unmatched: 6. CDR3 DNA sequence: TGTGCCAGCAGCCGGAGCGGGGGTGGGAATGAGCAGTTCTTC. Its protein product is CASSRSGGGNEQFF.

The chain uses TRBV9 and TRBJ2-1; D ambiguous. Trimming stripped 2 bases from V and 0 bases from J, with 12 bases between. The germline CDR1 and CDR2 sequences are SGDLS and YYNGEE. The CDR3 consists of 16 residues. The CDR3 spells CASSVWGRDSYNEQFF. The CDR3 DNA is TGTGCCAGCAGCGTTTGGGGAAGGGACTCCTACAATGAGCAGTTCTTC.

This chain's CDR3 is CASSQGPVGYTF. Written as DNA, the CDR3 is TGCGCCAGCAGCCAAGGCCCGGTTGGCTACACCTTC. The chain links TRBV4-3 to TRBJ1-2; D is uncertain. The CDR3 loop spans 12 amino acids. V dropped 1 base and J dropped 7 bases, with 7 bases sitting between them. Germline V gene sequence: CDR1 LGHNA, CDR2 YSLEER.